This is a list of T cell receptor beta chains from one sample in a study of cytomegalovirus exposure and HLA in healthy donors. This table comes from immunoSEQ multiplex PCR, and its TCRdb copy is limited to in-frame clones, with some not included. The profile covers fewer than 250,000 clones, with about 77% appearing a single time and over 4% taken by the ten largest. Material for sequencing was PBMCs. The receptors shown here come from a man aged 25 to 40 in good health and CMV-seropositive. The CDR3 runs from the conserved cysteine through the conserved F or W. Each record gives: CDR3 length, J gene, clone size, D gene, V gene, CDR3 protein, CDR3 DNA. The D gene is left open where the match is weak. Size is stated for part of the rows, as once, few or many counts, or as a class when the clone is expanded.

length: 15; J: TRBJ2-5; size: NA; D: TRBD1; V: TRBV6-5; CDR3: CASSRGGQGGETQYF; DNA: TGTGCCAGCAGTAGGGGTGGACAGGGCGGAGAGACCCAGTACTTC
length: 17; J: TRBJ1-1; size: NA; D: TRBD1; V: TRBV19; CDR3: CASSILGTGSTNTEAFF; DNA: TGTGCCAGTAGTATTCTAGGGACAGGCTCTACGAACACTGAAGCTTTCTTT
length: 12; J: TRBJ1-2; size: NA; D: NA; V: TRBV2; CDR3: CASSGANYGYTF; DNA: TGTGCCAGCTCGGGAGCTAACTATGGCTACACCTTC
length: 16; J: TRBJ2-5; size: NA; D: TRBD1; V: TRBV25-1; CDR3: CASSLRTGGPRETQYF; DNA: TGTGCCAGTTCTTTACGGACAGGGGGCCCGCGAGAGACCCAGTACTTC
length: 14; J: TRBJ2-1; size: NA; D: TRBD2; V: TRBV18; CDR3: CASSSSGSYNEQFF; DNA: TGTGCCAGCTCATCTAGCGGCTCCTACAATGAGCAGTTCTTC
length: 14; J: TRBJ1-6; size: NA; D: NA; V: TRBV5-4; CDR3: CASSLDQGLVPLHF; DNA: TGTGCCAGCAGCTTGGACCAGGGGTTGGTACCCCTCCACTTT
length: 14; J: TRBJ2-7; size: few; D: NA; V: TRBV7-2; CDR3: CASSLAAPTYEQYF; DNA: TGTGCCAGCAGCTTAGCAGCGCCTACCTACGAGCAGTACTTC
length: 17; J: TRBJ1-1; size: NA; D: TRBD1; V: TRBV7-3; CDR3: CASSLTGRAGGNTEAFF; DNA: TGTGCCAGCAGCTTAACCGGCCGGGCAGGGGGGAACACTGAAGCTTTCTTT
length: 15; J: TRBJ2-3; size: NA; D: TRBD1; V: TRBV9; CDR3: CASSVEDRVTDTQYF; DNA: TGTGCCAGCAGCGTAGAGGACAGGGTCACAGATACGCAGTATTTT
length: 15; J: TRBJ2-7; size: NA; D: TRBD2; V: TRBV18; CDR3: CASSPTSGGSYEQYF; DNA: TGTGCCAGCTCACCAACTAGCGGAGGCTCCTACGAGCAGTACTTC
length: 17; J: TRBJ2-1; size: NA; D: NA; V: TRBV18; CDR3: CASSPKNLDLSYNEQFF; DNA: TGTGCCAGCTCACCCAAAAACCTAGACCTCTCCTACAATGAGCAGTTCTTC
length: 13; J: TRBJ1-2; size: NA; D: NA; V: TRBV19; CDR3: CASRLDRTEGYTF; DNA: TGTGCCAGTAGACTCGACAGGACGGAGGGCTACACCTTC
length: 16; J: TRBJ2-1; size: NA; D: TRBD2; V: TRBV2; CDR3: CASSERASGIYNEQFF; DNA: TGTGCCAGCAGTGAGCGGGCTAGCGGGATTTACAATGAGCAGTTCTTC
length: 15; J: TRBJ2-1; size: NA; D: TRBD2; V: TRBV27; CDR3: CASSLKGGLVNEQFF; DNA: TGTGCCAGCAGTTTAAAGGGAGGGCTAGTCAATGAGCAGTTCTTC
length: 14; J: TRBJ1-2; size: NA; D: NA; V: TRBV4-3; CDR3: CASSQTPYSYGYTF; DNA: TGCGCCAGCAGCCAAACCCCGTATAGCTATGGCTACACCTTC
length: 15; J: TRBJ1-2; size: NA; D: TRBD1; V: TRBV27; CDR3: CASRKTGTGGGGYTF; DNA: TGTGCCAGCAGAAAAACCGGGACAGGAGGGGGTGGCTACACCTTC
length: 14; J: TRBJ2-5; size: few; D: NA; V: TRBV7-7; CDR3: CASSDFGRGETQYF; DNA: TGTGCTAGCAGCGACTTCGGTAGGGGCGAGACCCAGTACTTC
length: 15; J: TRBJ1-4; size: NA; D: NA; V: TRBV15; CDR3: CATSRDGLMGEKLFF; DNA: TGTGCCACCAGCAGAGATGGGCTGATGGGTGAAAAACTGTTTTTT
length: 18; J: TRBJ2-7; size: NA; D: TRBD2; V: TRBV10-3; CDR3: CAISELGIGLAGAHEQYF; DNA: TGTGCCATCAGTGAATTGGGAATCGGACTAGCGGGAGCCCACGAGCAGTACTTC
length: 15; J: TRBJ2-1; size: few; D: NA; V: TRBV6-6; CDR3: CASRPRGTVINEQFF; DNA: TGTGCCAGCAGGCCCCGGGGAACGGTGATCAATGAGCAGTTCTTC
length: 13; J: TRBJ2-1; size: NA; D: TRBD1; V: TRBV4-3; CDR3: CASSARQGPEQFF; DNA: TGCGCCAGCAGCGCTAGACAGGGCCCTGAGCAGTTCTTC
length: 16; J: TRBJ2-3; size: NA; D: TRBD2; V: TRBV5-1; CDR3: CASSLFLAGSTDTQYF; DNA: TGCGCCAGCAGCTTGTTTCTAGCGGGATCCACAGATACGCAGTATTTT
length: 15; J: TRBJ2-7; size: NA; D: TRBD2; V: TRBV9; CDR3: CASSVTSGSLYEQYF; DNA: TGTGCCAGCAGCGTAACGAGCGGGAGCCTTTACGAGCAGTACTTC
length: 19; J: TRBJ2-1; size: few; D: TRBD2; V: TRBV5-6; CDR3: CASSFTGVRTSGRAIEQFF; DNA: TGTGCCAGCAGCTTCACAGGGGTCAGGACTAGCGGGAGGGCCATTGAGCAGTTCTTC
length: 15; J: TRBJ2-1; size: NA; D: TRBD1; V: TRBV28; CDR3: CASSFSGTGINEQFF; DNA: TGTGCCAGCAGTTTTTCGGGGACAGGGATCAATGAGCAGTTCTTC
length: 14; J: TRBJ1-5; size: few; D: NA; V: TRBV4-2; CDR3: CASSQAGGNQPQHF; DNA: TGTGCCAGCAGTCAAGCGGGGGGCAATCAGCCCCAGCATTTT
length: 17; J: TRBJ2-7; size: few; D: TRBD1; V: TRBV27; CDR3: CASSLPSAQGTDYEQYF; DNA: TGTGCCAGCAGTTTACCCAGCGCCCAGGGGACAGACTACGAGCAGTACTTC
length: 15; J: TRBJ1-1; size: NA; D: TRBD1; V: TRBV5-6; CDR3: CASSLSGGRNTEAFF; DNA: TGTGCCAGCAGCTTATCAGGGGGACGGAACACTGAAGCTTTCTTT
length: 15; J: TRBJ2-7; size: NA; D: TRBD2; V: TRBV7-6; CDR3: CASSGTSGSFYEQYF; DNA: TGTGCCAGCAGCGGGACTAGCGGGAGTTTCTACGAGCAGTACTTC
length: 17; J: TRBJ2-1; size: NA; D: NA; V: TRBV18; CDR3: CASSPPVTGEVYNEQFF; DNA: TGTGCCAGCTCACCACCGGTGACGGGAGAGGTCTACAATGAGCAGTTCTTC
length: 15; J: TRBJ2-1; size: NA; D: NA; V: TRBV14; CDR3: CASSQSRGPYNEQFF; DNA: TGTGCCAGCAGCCAATCGCGGGGGCCATACAATGAGCAGTTCTTC
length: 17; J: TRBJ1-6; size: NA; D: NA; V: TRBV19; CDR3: CASSPVGADLINSPLHF; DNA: TGTGCCAGTAGCCCTGTGGGGGCCGACCTCATCAATTCACCCCTCCACTTT